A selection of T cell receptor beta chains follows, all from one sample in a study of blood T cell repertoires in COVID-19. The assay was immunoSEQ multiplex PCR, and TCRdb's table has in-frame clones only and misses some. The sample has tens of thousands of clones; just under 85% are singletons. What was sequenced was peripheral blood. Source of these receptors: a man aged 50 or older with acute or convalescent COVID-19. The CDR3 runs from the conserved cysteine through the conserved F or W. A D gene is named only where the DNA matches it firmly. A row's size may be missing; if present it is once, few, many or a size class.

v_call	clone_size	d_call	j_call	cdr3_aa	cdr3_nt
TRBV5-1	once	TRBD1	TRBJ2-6	CASWTGGTGANVLTF	TGCGCCAGCTGGACAGGGGGTACTGGGGCCAACGTCCTGACTTTC
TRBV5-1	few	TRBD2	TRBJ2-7	CASSISGGSEQYF	TGCGCCAGCAGTATAAGCGGGGGGTCCGAGCAGTACTTC
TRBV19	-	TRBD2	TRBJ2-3	CASSIYGTSGGPISSTDTQYF	TGTGCCAGTAGTATATACGGGACTAGCGGGGGGCCCATATCTAGCACAGATACGCAGTATTTT
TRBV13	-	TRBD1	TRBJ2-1	CASSGGTGWPYNEQFF	TGTGCCAGCAGCGGAGGGACAGGGTGGCCCTACAATGAGCAGTTCTTC
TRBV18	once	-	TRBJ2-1	CASSPSRVSENEQFF	TGTGCCAGCTCACCATCCAGGGTCTCTGAAAATGAGCAGTTCTTC
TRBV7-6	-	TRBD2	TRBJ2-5	CASSLGPPGGGYQETQYF	TGTGCCAGCAGCTTAGGCCCTCCCGGCGGGGGGTACCAAGAGACCCAGTACTTC
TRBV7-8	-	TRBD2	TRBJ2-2	CASSLSSGSFTGELFF	TGTGCCAGCAGCTTATCTAGCGGGAGTTTTACCGGGGAGCTGTTTTTT
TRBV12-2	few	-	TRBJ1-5	CASRLAPGGGNQPQHF	TGTGCAAGTCGCTTAGCCCCGGGAGGGGGCAATCAGCCCCAGCATTTT
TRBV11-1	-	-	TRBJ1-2	CASSFRERGYTF	TGTGCCAGCAGCTTCAGGGAACGTGGCTACACCTTC
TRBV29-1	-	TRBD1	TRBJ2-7	CSVRGGQGSSYEQYF	TGCAGCGTTAGGGGGGGACAGGGGAGCTCCTACGAGCAGTACTTC
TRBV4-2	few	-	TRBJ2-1	CASSEEEGSYNEQFF	TGTGCCAGCAGCGAAGAAGAGGGCTCCTACAATGAGCAGTTCTTC
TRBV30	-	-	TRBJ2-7	CAWSVQVQKFYEQYF	TGTGCCTGGAGTGTACAAGTCCAAAAATTCTACGAGCAGTACTTC
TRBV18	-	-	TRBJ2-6	CASSPGEPNSGANVLTF	TGTGCCAGCTCACCTGGGGAGCCAAACTCTGGGGCCAACGTCCTGACTTTC
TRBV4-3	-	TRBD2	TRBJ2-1	CASSQDLAGGYNEQFF	TGCGCCAGCAGCCAAGATCTCGCGGGGGGTTACAATGAGCAGTTCTTC
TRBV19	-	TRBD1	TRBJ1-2	CASRRTGVGYGYTF	TGTGCCAGTCGGAGAACAGGGGTGGGGTATGGCTACACCTTC
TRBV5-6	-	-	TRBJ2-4	CASSLSVGENIQYF	TGTGCCAGCAGCTTATCCGTCGGGGAAAACATTCAGTACTTC
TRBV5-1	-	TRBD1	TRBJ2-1	CASSLEGQGAGDEQFF	TGCGCCAGCAGCTTGGAGGGGCAGGGGGCCGGCGATGAGCAGTTCTTC
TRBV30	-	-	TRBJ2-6	CAWSGTVSSGANVLTF	TGTGCCTGGAGTGGGACAGTTAGCTCTGGGGCCAACGTCCTGACTTTC
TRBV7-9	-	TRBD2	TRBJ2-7	CASSFGTSGRGRNEQYF	TGTGCCAGCAGCTTCGGGACTAGCGGGAGAGGGCGGAACGAGCAGTACTTC
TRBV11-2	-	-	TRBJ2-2	CASSLAAYTGELFF	TGTGCCAGCAGCTTAGCTGCGTACACCGGGGAGCTGTTTTTT
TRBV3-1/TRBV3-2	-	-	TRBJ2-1	CASSRGNLREQFF	TGTGCCAGCAGCCGCGGCAACTTAAGAGAGCAGTTCTTC
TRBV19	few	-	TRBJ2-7	CASSLAKNYEQYF	TGTGCCAGTAGCCTGGCAAAAAACTACGAGCAGTACTTC
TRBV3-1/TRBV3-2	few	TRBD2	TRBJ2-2	CASSHGTSGSPGELFF	TGTGCCAGCAGCCATGGGACTAGCGGGAGTCCCGGGGAGCTGTTTTTT
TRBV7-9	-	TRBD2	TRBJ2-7	CASSLSLAGAPYEQYF	TGTGCCAGCAGCTTAAGCCTAGCGGGGGCTCCCTACGAGCAGTACTTC
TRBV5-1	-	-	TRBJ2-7	CASSYGGYEQYF	TGCGCCAGCAGCTACGGGGGATACGAGCAGTACTTC
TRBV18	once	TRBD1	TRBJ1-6	CASSLRTGGNSPLHF	TGTGCCAGCTCACTGAGGACAGGGGGTAATTCACCCCTCCACTTT
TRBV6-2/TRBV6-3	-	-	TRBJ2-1	CASSYYASYNEQFF	TGTGCCAGCAGTTACTATGCTAGTTACAATGAGCAGTTCTTC
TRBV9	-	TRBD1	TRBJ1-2	CASSRGQGGYGYTF	TGTGCCAGCAGCCGCGGACAGGGAGGATATGGCTACACCTTC
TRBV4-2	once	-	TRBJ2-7	CASSQEGQGSSSYEQYF	TGTGCCAGCAGCCAAGAGGGGCAGGGTTCGAGCTCCTACGAGCAGTACTTC
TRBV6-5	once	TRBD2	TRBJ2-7	CASTKPGLADYEQYF	TGTGCCAGCACCAAACCGGGACTAGCGGACTACGAGCAGTACTTC
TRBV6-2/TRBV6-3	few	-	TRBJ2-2	CASSLGQSNTGELFF	TGTGCCAGCAGCTTGGGACAATCGAACACCGGGGAGCTGTTTTTT
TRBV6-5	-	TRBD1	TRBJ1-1	CASSYSDRLEGTEAFF	TGTGCCAGCAGTTACTCGGACAGGTTAGAGGGCACTGAAGCTTTCTTT
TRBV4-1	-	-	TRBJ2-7	CASSQDHRERDYEQYF	TGCGCCAGCAGCCAAGATCATAGGGAACGGGACTACGAGCAGTACTTC
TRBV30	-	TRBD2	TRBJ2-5	CAWSGLAGAQYF	TGTGCCTGGAGTGGACTAGCGGGAGCTCAGTACTTC
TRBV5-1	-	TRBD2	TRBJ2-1	CASSPRTSGGSYNEQFF	TGCGCCAGCAGCCCCAGGACTAGCGGGGGTTCCTACAATGAGCAGTTCTTC
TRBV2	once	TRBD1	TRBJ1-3	CASRGDRTPGNTIYF	TGTGCCAGCAGGGGGGACAGGACTCCTGGAAACACCATATATTTT
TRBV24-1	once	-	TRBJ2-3	CATSDLQATDTQYF	TGTGCCACCAGTGATTTGCAGGCCACAGATACGCAGTATTTT